The T cell receptor (beta chain) under discussion was sequenced for a study of blood T cells in healthy people across ages. Next came a second PCR, run for about 7 to 12 cycles, which used a sample-barcoded 5' primer along with a J-beta primer mix. TCRdb processed the 5' RACE reads anew with MiXCR; each CDR3 protein has one entry. The sample shows 700,000 or so distinct CDR3 sequences, about 43% of them seen only once. This clonotype was observed many times. Sequenced input: blood. The TCR was taken from a man at least 80 years old in good health.

The CDR3 loop reads CASSPGRTSYEQYF. DNA for the CDR3: TGTGCCAGCAGTCCCGGACGGACCTCCTACGAGCAGTACTTC. The chain recombines TRBV28 with TRBJ2-7; D is undetermined. The germline gives CDR1 MDHEN, CDR2 SYDVKM. The germline V and J ends were trimmed by 5 bases and 0 bases, with 11 bases remaining between them. The CDR3 totals 14 residues.